The 28 T cell receptor beta chains below were found in one sample sequenced in a study of molecular identifiers for immune sequencing clone quantification. TCRdb reanalysed the PCR reads using MiXCR and keeps one entry per CDR3 protein. The sample carries under 650,000 distinct CDR3 sequences, 15% to 20% recorded once. Sequenced material: naive CD8+ T cells from blood, with Jurkat cell RNA spiked in. Subset here: FACS-sorted CD8+CD4-CCR7+CD45RA+ naive T cells. All receptors derive from a human donor in good health. Some libraries in this study had Jurkat cell RNA spiked in.

Comments on this clonotype: This may be a read error, as it is one base from a much larger clone. The chain carries TRBV27 and TRBJ2-7, with D uncertain. Germline CDR1 and CDR2: MNHEY and SMNVEV (reference sequence). The CDR3 covers 14 residues. Trimming shortened V by 2 bases and J by 5 bases, and 13 bases separated the two germline ends. The CDR3 bases are TGTGCCAGCAGTTTAACTGGCGGCATCCACGAGCAGTACTTC. It translates to CASSLTGGIHEQYF.

There are a few counts of this clonotype. J is TRBJ2-3 and V is TRBV9; 9 bases align to TRBD2. V was clipped by 0 bases and J by 6 bases; unmatched bases: 8. CDR3 length equals 16 residues. CDR1 and CDR2 from the germline V gene are SGDLS and YYNGEE. The CDR3: CASSVAGSGSGDTQYF. The CDR3 DNA follows: TGTGCCAGCAGCGTAGCGGGTAGCGGGAGTGGGGATACGCAGTATTTT.

The chain employs TRBV6-2 or TRBV6-3 and TRBJ2-7; D uncertain. Deletions cut 1 base from V and 3 bases from J, with 4 bases between. This CDR3 is 12 amino acids long. CDR1 is MNHEY, CDR2 SVGEGT, per germline. Here the CDR3 reads CASSYWSYEQYF. The DNA for the CDR3 is TGTGCCAGCAGTTACTGGAGCTACGAGCAGTACTTC.

This clonotype was counted many times. The gene calls are TRBV28 and TRBJ2-5; tentatively, D is TRBD2 (5 bases). Germline CDR1 and CDR2: MDHEN and SYDVKM. There are 14 residues in the CDR3. Trimming shortened V by 2 bases and J by 3 bases, and 10 bases separated the two germline ends. The CDR3 loop reads CASSLRGMEETQYF. Here the CDR3 DNA reads TGTGCCAGCAGTTTAAGAGGGATGGAAGAGACCCAGTACTTC.

This clonotype was counted ten times or more. The V gene is TRBV14, the J gene TRBJ2-7, with 8 bases matching TRBD1. There are 15 residues in the CDR3. Unmatched junction bases numbered 7, after V lost 0 bases and J lost 6 bases. Germline CDR1 SGHDN, CDR2 FVKESK. Here the CDR3 DNA reads TGTGCCAGCAGCCAAGAAGGACAGGGAATTGGCGAGCAGTACTTC. It is translated as CASSQEGQGIGEQYF.

A word on this clonotype: This sequence may be a read error, since a much larger clone differs from it by one base. This sequence joins TRBV24-1 and TRBJ2-2; D may be TRBD1 (6 bases). CDR1 KGHDR and CDR2 SFDVKD come from the germline V gene. This CDR3 has 15 residues. The CDR3 region is CATSDYRVSTGDLFF. DNA of the CDR3: TGTGCCACCAGTGATTACAGGGTCAGCACCGGGGATCTGTTTTTT.

Turning to this clonotype: A much larger clone differs by one base, so this may be a read error. J is TRBJ2-1 and V is TRBV6-5; D is uncertain. CDR1 and CDR2 from the germline V gene are MNHEY and SVGAGI. The CDR3 sequence is 14 residues long. Written as DNA, the CDR3 is TGTGCCCGCAGTTACTCCGCAGCCGACAATGAGCAGTTCTTC. Amino acids: CARSYSAADNEQFF.

V usage is TRBV6-2 or TRBV6-3 and J usage is TRBJ2-3; TRBD2 matches 10 bases. Germline lookup yields CDR1 MNHEY and CDR2 SVGEGT. V lost 6 bases to trimming and J lost 0 bases; unmatched junction nucleotides: 6. The CDR3 runs 16 residues. This CDR3 is CASSAGTSASTDTQYF. The CDR3 nucleotides are TGTGCCAGCAGCGCCGGGACTAGCGCCAGCACAGATACGCAGTATTTT.

At least ten counts were recorded for this clonotype. This chain uses TRBV5-1 with TRBJ1-4; D may be TRBD1 (5 bases). The V end was cut by 0 bases, the J end by 4 bases, with 13 bases between. CDR1 is SGHRS and CDR2 is YFSETQ in the germline V gene. This CDR3 is 16 amino acids long. In nucleotides, the CDR3 is TGCGCCAGCAGCTTGGCCCCGGGACGGGGTAATGAAAAACTGTTTTTT. Protein: CASSLAPGRGNEKLFF.

This clonotype showed up many times. This chain connects TRBV9 to TRBJ2-3; 8 bases match TRBD1. Losses at the gene ends were 3 bases for V and 0 bases for J; bases not matched to a gene: 6. This CDR3 is 16 amino acids long. The germline CDR1 and CDR2 sequences are SGDLS and YYNGEE. Written as DNA, the CDR3 is TGTGCCAGCAGCGAATGGACAGGGACTAGCACAGATACGCAGTATTTT. Translating it yields CASSEWTGTSTDTQYF.

This clonotype was seen at least ten times. The gene calls are TRBV4-1 and TRBJ2-1, with a tentative D call TRBD2 (5 bases). This CDR3 is 13 amino acids long. Germline V CDR1 and CDR2: MGHRA, YSYEKL. Trimming removed 5 bases from V and 4 bases from J, with 9 bases in between. CDR3 sequence reads: CASSDGNYNEQFF. CDR3 nucleotide sequence: TGCGCCAGCAGCGACGGGAATTACAATGAGCAGTTCTTC.

This clonotype was detected ten times or more. This chain uses TRBV9 with TRBJ2-7; the D gene could be TRBD1 or TRBD2 (6 bases each). The CDR3 totals 14 residues. CDR1 is SGDLS, CDR2 YYNGEE, per germline. Trimming left V 2 bases short and J 4 bases short, with 13 bases between. Here the CDR3 DNA reads TGTGCCAGCAGCGTTGGGGGGCGCGGGTACGAGCAGTACTTC. The encoded protein is CASSVGGRGYEQYF.

The chain links TRBV7-3 to TRBJ2-7, with D unclear. In germline, CDR1 is SGHTA, CDR2 FQGTGA. V lost 5 bases to trimming and J lost 0 bases, with 14 bases between them. The CDR3 covers 15 residues. The CDR3 protein is CASSRDLGSSYEQYF. The DNA of the CDR3 is TGTGCCAGCAGCCGCGACTTAGGCAGCTCCTACGAGCAGTACTTC. Supplemented by reference TRBV7-3 and TRBJ2-7, the full variable domain reads GAGVSQTPSNKVTEKGKYVELRCDPISGHTALYWYRQSLGQGPEFLIYFQGTGAADDSGLPNDRFFAVRPEGSVSTLKIQRTERGDSAVYLCASSRDLGSSYEQYFGPGTRLTVT.

Worth noting for this clonotype: A much larger clone sits a single nucleotide away, making a read error possible. V usage is TRBV4-2 and J usage is TRBJ2-7, with no clear D. The V gene's germline CDR1 is LGHNA and CDR2 YNFKEQ. This CDR3 is built from 13 residues. V was pared by 3 bases and J by 2 bases, with 8 bases between. This chain's CDR3 is CASSQCVTYEQYF. CDR3 DNA: TGTGCCAGCAGCCAGTGCGTTACCTACGAGCAGTACTTC.

This clonotype was observed many times. The rearrangement uses TRBV19 and TRBJ1-4; the D is unclear. Germline assignment: CDR1 LNHDA and CDR2 SQIVND (reference sequence). This CDR3 is 11 amino acids long. The V and J ends lost 3 bases and 8 bases respectively, with 4 bases between them. The CDR3 loop reads CASSIGEKLFF. The CDR3 nucleotides are TGTGCCAGTAGTATCGGGGAAAAACTGTTTTTT.

This clonotype was seen ten or more times. The chain combines TRBV7-9 with TRBJ2-3; 8 nucleotides agree with TRBD2. The V gene's germline CDR1 is SEHNR and CDR2 FQNEAQ (reference sequence). CDR3 length: 15 residues. V gave up 3 bases and J gave up 4 bases; unmatched junction bases: 6. Written as DNA, the CDR3 is TGTGCCAGCAGCTTTATAAGCGGGGGACCAGATACGCAGTATTTT. Encoded protein: CASSFISGGPDTQYF.

This clonotype was seen many times. This chain's CDR3 is CASSLRETQYF. The CDR3 DNA is TGTGCCAGCAGCTTGCGTGAGACCCAGTACTTC. The chain couples TRBV12-3 or TRBV12-4 to TRBJ2-5, with unresolved D. The V end was cut by 6 bases, the J end by 5 bases, with 7 bases between. This CDR3 comprises 11 residues.

This clonotype was detected ten times or more. The chain carries TRBV7-2 and TRBJ2-7; TRBD2 matches 10 bases. From germline, CDR1 is SGHTA and CDR2 FQGNSA. The CDR3 runs 16 residues. J gave up 4 bases and V 5 bases, and 11 bases lay outside the gene matches. DNA of the CDR3: TGTGCCAGCAGCCCGGCTGGACTAGCGGTTAATTACGAGCAGTACTTC. Translating gives CASSPAGLAVNYEQYF.

This clonotype has a handful of counts. The rearrangement links TRBV28 to TRBJ2-1; 10 bases agree with TRBD2. This CDR3 is built from 16 residues. V trimming: 4 bases; J trimming: 7 bases; junction bases outside the gene matches: 10. The germline V gene has CDR1 MDHEN and CDR2 SYDVKM. CDR3 amino acids: CASSSSSGSVTNEQFF. CDR3 DNA: TGTGCCAGCAGTTCGTCTAGCGGGAGTGTGACGAATGAGCAGTTCTTC. Using reference TRBV28 and TRBJ2-1 for the parts outside the CDR3, the full variable domain is DVKVTQSSRYLVKRTGEKVFLECVQDMDHENMFWYRQDPGLGLRLIYFSYDVKMKEKGDIPEGYSVSREKKERFSLILESASTNQTSMYLCASSSSSGSVTNEQFFGPGTRLTVL.

Notes on this clonotype: A much larger clone sits a single nucleotide away, making a read error possible. The conserved final phenylalanine or tryptophan is absent from the CDR3, which likely points to a read error. The CDR3 DNA reads as TGCAGCGTTTTGGGACTAGACTCCTACGAGCAGTACCTC. It is translated as CSVLGLDSYEQYL. The chain has TRBV29-1 and TRBJ2-7; 8 bases are shared with TRBD2. Germline values: CDR1 SQVTM, CDR2 ANQGSEA. The CDR3 loop spans 13 amino acids. The V gene end was trimmed by 5 bases and the J gene end by 0 bases; junction bases not matched to a gene: 3.

This clonotype was counted at least ten times. The rearrangement uses TRBV5-1 and TRBJ2-3; unclear D gene. The V gene's germline CDR1 is SGHRS and CDR2 YFSETQ. V was shortened by 4 bases and J by 4 bases, with 10 bases between the two germline ends. The CDR3 has 13 residues. The CDR3 is CASSPGVADTQYF. Here the CDR3 DNA reads TGCGCCAGCAGCCCTGGAGTAGCAGATACGCAGTATTTT. The full variable domain, with the rest looked up from reference TRBV5-1 and TRBJ2-3, is KAGVTQTPRYLIKTRGQQVTLSCSPISGHRSVSWYQQTPGQGLQFLFEYFSETQRNKGNFPGRFSGRQFSNSRSEMNVSTLELGDSALYLCASSPGVADTQYFGPGTRLTVL.

Regarding this clonotype: The CDR3 ends on some other residue instead of the conserved phenylalanine or tryptophan, so this is likely a read error. The chain links TRBV12-3 or TRBV12-4 to TRBJ1-2; D is perhaps TRBD1 (5 bases). This CDR3 comprises 15 residues. In nucleotides, the CDR3 is TGTACCAGCAGTCTACCGGGACGCCCTCTGTACGGCTACACCTCC. It yields the protein CTSSLPGRPLYGYTS.

This clonotype appeared a few times. V is TRBV15 and J is TRBJ2-2, with TRBD2 matching 8 bases. The J segment lost 4 bases and the V segment lost 5 bases, leaving 24 bases of the junction unmatched. Germline CDR1 LNHNV, CDR2 YYDKDF (reference sequence). CDR3 length: 21 residues. CDR3 in DNA: TGTGCCACCAGCTCACCCCCGTGGCTTCAAGCCCATAGCGGGACCACCGGGGAGCTGTTTTTT. This sequence encodes CATSSPPWLQAHSGTTGELFF.

This clonotype was recorded at least ten times. This rearrangement joins TRBV27 to TRBJ2-7; the match to TRBD2 covers 9 bases. Per germline, CDR1 MNHEY and CDR2 SMNVEV (reference sequence). V gave up 1 base and J gave up 3 bases; unmatched junction bases: 10. The length of the CDR3 is 17 residues. This chain's CDR3 is CASSLLTPSGISYEQYF. The CDR3 nucleotides read TGTGCCAGCAGTTTATTAACCCCTAGCGGGATAAGCTACGAGCAGTACTTC.

The rearrangement uses TRBV5-5 and TRBJ1-6; D uncertain. Trimming pared 4 bases from V and 0 bases from J, leaving 14 bases between. Germline assignment: CDR1 SGHKS and CDR2 YYEKEE (reference sequence). This CDR3 comprises 17 residues. The CDR3: CASSVRVVYSYNSPLHF. DNA of the CDR3: TGTGCCAGCAGCGTACGGGTCGTATACTCCTATAATTCACCCCTCCACTTT.

With respect to this clonotype: This may be a read error, as it is one base from a much larger clone. The chain couples TRBV28 to TRBJ1-1; D possibly corresponds to TRBD1 (6 bases). Trimming took off 5 bases at V and 4 bases at J, with 20 bases between the two ends. This CDR3 has 16 amino acids. Per the germline V gene, CDR1 is MDHEN and CDR2 is SYDVKM. CDR3 sequence: CASSLCQGMVATEAFF. CDR3 DNA sequence: TGTGCCAGCAGTCTCTGCCAGGGGATGGTGGCCACTGAAGCTTTCTTT. The variable domain in full, completed from reference TRBV28 and TRBJ1-1, reads DVKVTQSSRYLVKRTGEKVFLECVQDMDHENMFWYRQDPGLGLRLIYFSYDVKMKEKGDIPEGYSVSREKKERFSLILESASTNQTSMYLCASSLCQGMVATEAFFGQGTRLTVV.

This clonotype was seen repeatedly, ten times or more. The chain is built from TRBV14 and TRBJ2-6, with 8 bases identical to TRBD1. In germline, CDR1 is SGHDN, CDR2 FVKESK. The CDR3 length is 20 residues. The ends lost 1 base at V and 0 bases at J; junction bases unmatched: 11. The CDR3 spells CASSQAKGRTGLSGANVLTF. The CDR3 DNA reads TGTGCCAGCAGCCAAGCAAAGGGCAGGACAGGGCTCTCTGGGGCCAACGTCCTGACTTTC.

Turning to this clonotype: This may stem from a read error, because a much larger clone lies one nucleotide away. The rearrangement uses TRBV7-9 and TRBJ1-5, with TRBD1 as a possible D gene (5 bases). Germline-derived CDR1 and CDR2 are SEHNR and FQNEAQ (reference sequence). CDR3 length: 12 amino acids. CDR3 DNA sequence: TGTGCCAGCAGCTCCGACAGTCAGCCCCGGCATTTT. It codes for CASSSDSQPRHF. Full variable domain (missing parts from reference TRBV7-9 and TRBJ1-5): DTGVSQNPRHKITKRGQNVTFRCDPISEHNRLYWYRQTLGQGPEFLTYFQNEAQLEKSRLLSDRFSAERPKGSFSTLEIQRTEQGDSAMYLCASSSDSQPRHFGDGTRLSIL.